The sequence of this TCR beta chain was determined in a study of monozygotic twins with inflammatory bowel disease. This CDR3 contains 14 residues. Per germline, CDR1 LNHNV and CDR2 YYDKDF (reference sequence). UMIs that had a 6-nucleotide sample barcode were put in using template switching. TCRdb re-called the 5' RACE reads; one entry per CDR3 protein, DNA not given. Seen in this sample are 200,000 to 250,000 distinct CDR3 sequences; the ten most common clones hold 1.6%. Investigators extracted total RNA from whole blood and did not sort T cells. The chain links TRBV15 to TRBJ2-1; absent DNA, TCRdb's TRBD1 call cannot be checked. Source material: blood. The receptor was derived from a human donor with ulcerative colitis or Crohn's disease, or a healthy co-twin of an affected twin (not recorded which). The CDR3 protein is CATSRDVGADEQFF.